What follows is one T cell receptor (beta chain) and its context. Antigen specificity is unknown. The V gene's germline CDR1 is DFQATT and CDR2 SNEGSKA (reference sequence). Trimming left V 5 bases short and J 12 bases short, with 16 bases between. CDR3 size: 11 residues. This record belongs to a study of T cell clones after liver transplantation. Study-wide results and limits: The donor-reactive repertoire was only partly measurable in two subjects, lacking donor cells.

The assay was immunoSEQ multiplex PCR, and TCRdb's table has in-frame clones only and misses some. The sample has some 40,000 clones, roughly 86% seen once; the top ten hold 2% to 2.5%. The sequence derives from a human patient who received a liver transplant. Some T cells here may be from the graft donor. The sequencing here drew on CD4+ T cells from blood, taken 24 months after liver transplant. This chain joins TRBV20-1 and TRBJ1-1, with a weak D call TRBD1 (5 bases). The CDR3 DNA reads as TGCAGTGCTGCCCGGGACCTCAAACCTTTCTTT. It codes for CSAARDLKPFF.